A single sample gave rise to the 17 T cell receptor beta chains below, sequenced in a study of CD8 T cells in Susac syndrome. An input of about 0.5 to 1 ug of RNA was subjected to reverse transcription using random hexamers. Each CDR3 protein gets one entry after TCRdb re-called the immunoSEQ multiplex PCR reads with MiXCR. The sample has 100,000 to 110,000 distinct CDR3 sequences, 95% seen once. Material: CD8+ T cells from PBMCs. These receptors were taken from a human donor with Susac syndrome.

This rearrangement joins TRBV29-1 to TRBJ2-1, with D tentatively TRBD1 (7 bases). The ends were cut back, 1 base at V and 6 bases at J, with 10 bases in the middle. Per the germline V gene, CDR1 is SQVTM and CDR2 is ANQGSEA. The length of the CDR3 is 13 residues. The chain's CDR3 is CSVEGGDSNEQFF. The CDR3, as DNA: TGCAGCGTTGAAGGGGGGGACAGCAATGAGCAGTTCTTC.

This chain uses TRBV2 with TRBJ1-2, with D unclear. This CDR3 has 13 amino acids. Trimming shortened V by 1 base and J by 9 bases, and 12 bases separated the two germline ends. CDR1 is SNHLY, CDR2 FYNNEI, per germline. The CDR3 sequence: CASSEGTPSRYTF. The CDR3 DNA reads as TGTGCCAGCAGTGAAGGGACGCCGAGTCGCTACACCTTC.

The chain employs TRBV6-2 or TRBV6-3 and TRBJ2-5; 11 bases agree with TRBD2. CDR3 length: 17 amino acids. In germline, CDR1 is MNHEY, CDR2 SVGEGT. Trimming at V came to 2 bases and at J to 5 bases, leaving 10 bases not matched to a gene. CDR3 sequence (DNA): TGTGCCAGCAGTTACCTTTCTCCACTAGCGGGAGTGGAGACCCAGTACTTC. It encodes CASSYLSPLAGVETQYF.

V and J are TRBV29-1 and TRBJ2-1; 10 bases fit TRBD2. Germline lookup yields CDR1 SQVTM and CDR2 ANQGSEA. Trimming cost V 3 bases and J 3 bases; bases outside gene matches: 2. The CDR3 is 14 residues long. CDR3 bases: TGCAGCGTTGAGGAGCGGGAGGGCTACAATGAGCAGTTCTTC. The encoded protein is CSVEEREGYNEQFF.

This clonotype appeared once. The chain has TRBV18 and TRBJ2-3; 7 nucleotides match TRBD1. This CDR3 has 13 amino acids. Trimming took 6 bases from V and 3 from J; bases not matched to a gene: 3. Germline V gene data show CDR1 as KGHSH and CDR2 as LQKENI. CDR3 nucleotides: TGTGCCAGCTCGGGACAGAAAACAGATACGCAGTATTTT. The encoded protein is CASSGQKTDTQYF.

The rearrangement uses TRBV7-9 and TRBJ2-5; D may match TRBD1 or TRBD2 (5 bases each). The CDR3 has 14 amino acids. CDR1 and CDR2 (germline): SEHNR, FQNEAQ (reference sequence). Trimming cost V 5 bases and J 2 bases, with 12 bases left between them. The DNA for the CDR3 is TGTGCCAGCAGCCTCGGGACGGAACAAGAGACCCAGTACTTC. It yields the protein CASSLGTEQETQYF.

The chain combines TRBV11-2 with TRBJ2-7; no clear D gene. The ends were cut back, 2 bases at V and 0 bases at J, with 11 bases in the middle. CDR1 and CDR2 from the germline V gene are SGHAT and FQNNGV. The CDR3 runs 15 residues. The CDR3 nucleotides read TGTGCCAGCAGCTTATTGGGCGGTAGCTCCTACGAGCAGTACTTC. This encodes CASSLLGGSSYEQYF.

V usage is TRBV6-6 and J usage is TRBJ2-1; 7 nucleotides match TRBD2. Germline V lookup: CDR1 MNHNY, CDR2 SVGAGI (reference sequence). J lost 3 bases, V lost 6 bases, and 2 bases had no gene match. The CDR3 has 13 residues. The CDR3 reads CASRKRGYNEQFF. Here the CDR3 DNA reads TGTGCCAGCAGAAAGCGGGGCTACAATGAGCAGTTCTTC.

The rearrangement uses TRBV15 and TRBJ2-7; possible D gene TRBD1, 5 bases. The V gene's germline CDR1 is LNHNV and CDR2 YYDKDF (reference sequence). V was trimmed by 0 bases and J by 0 bases, leaving 12 bases between them. This CDR3 comprises 16 residues. The CDR3 nucleotides are TGTGCCACCAGCAGAGATGGGGCCGCTAGCTCCTACGAGCAGTACTTC. Its protein product is CATSRDGAASSYEQYF.

The chain employs TRBV4-2 and TRBJ2-7; no clear D. Germline V gene sequence: CDR1 LGHNA, CDR2 YNFKEQ. Trimming removed 4 bases from V and 6 bases from J, with 16 bases in between. The CDR3 extends over 14 amino acids. CDR3 amino acids: CASSPPEASLEQYF. CDR3 nucleotides: TGTGCCAGCAGCCCACCAGAAGCATCTCTCGAGCAGTACTTC.

The gene calls are TRBV12-3 or TRBV12-4 and TRBJ1-2; the D is unclear. The V gene lost 5 bases and the J gene lost 7 bases, with 14 bases spanning the gap. The CDR3 sequence is 13 residues long. As DNA, the CDR3 is TGTGCCAGCAGTACTATTTCGGGGAGTGGCTACACCTTC. Translating gives CASSTISGSGYTF.

The rearrangement links TRBV7-9 to TRBJ2-1, with D maybe TRBD1 (7 bases). CDR3 size: 16 residues. V lost 4 bases to trimming and J lost 6 bases, with 19 bases between them. CDR1 is SEHNR and CDR2 is FQNEAQ in the germline V gene (reference sequence). The CDR3 DNA reads as TGTGCCAGCAGCTGGACTACAGGGGTACTATTCAATGAGCAGTTCTTC. Amino acids: CASSWTTGVLFNEQFF.

This clonotype was seen once. V gene TRBV7-2 combines with J gene TRBJ2-5, with D possibly TRBD1 on 5 matching bases. Germline CDR1 SGHTA, CDR2 FQGNSA. V was pared by 0 bases and J by 2 bases, with 16 bases between. This CDR3 is built from 17 residues. The CDR3 DNA is TGTGCCAGCAGCTTAGCGCACTTCAGGGTCGCTCAAGAGACCCAGTACTTC. It encodes CASSLAHFRVAQETQYF.

This chain uses TRBV18 with TRBJ2-1; D gene ambiguous. The CDR3 length is 13 residues. Trimming took 1 base from V and 6 from J, leaving 7 bases between them. Germline V gene lookup returns CDR1 KGHSH and CDR2 LQKENI. DNA of the CDR3: TGTGCCAGCTCACCACGGACCCTCAATGAGCAGTTCTTC. Translating gives CASSPRTLNEQFF. Full variable domain (rest looked up from reference TRBV18 and TRBJ2-1): NAGVMQNPRHLVRRRGQEARLRCSPMKGHSHVYWYRQLPEEGLKFMVYLQKENIIDESGMPKERFSAEFPKEGPSILRIQQVVRGDSAAYFCASSPRTLNEQFFGPGTRLTVL.

This clonotype occurred once. As DNA, the CDR3 is TGCGCCAGCAGCGGGACGCGCATAGCGGGGCCCAGCTCCTACAATGAGCAGTTCTTC. This encodes CASSGTRIAGPSSYNEQFF. This rearrangement joins TRBV4-1 to TRBJ2-1; the match to TRBD2 covers 8 bases. Per the germline V gene, CDR1 is MGHRA and CDR2 is YSYEKL. This CDR3 region has 19 residues. Trimming removed 5 bases from V and 0 bases from J; junction bases left unmatched: 15.

Here the CDR3 DNA reads TGTGCCAGCCTCTCTGGGGGAAAACTGTTTTTT. It codes for CASLSGGKLFF. The chain is built from TRBV12-3 or TRBV12-4 and TRBJ1-4; D might be TRBD1 (5 bases). The CDR3 length is 11 residues. Trimming removed 8 bases from V and 10 bases from J, with 11 bases in between.

The DNA for the CDR3 is TGTGCCAGCAGCGTCGGACAGGGTGGAGACAATGGCTACACCTTC. The encoded protein is CASSVGQGGDNGYTF. The rearrangement uses TRBV9 and TRBJ1-2, with 8 bases fitting TRBD1. The V gene end was trimmed by 2 bases and the J gene end by 6 bases; junction bases not matched to a gene: 9. Germline V gene data show CDR1 as SGDLS and CDR2 as YYNGEE. The CDR3 sequence is 15 residues long.